This TCR beta chain was documented in a study of cytomegalovirus exposure and HLA in healthy donors. Study results and caveats: Reports state that TCR beta sequences accurately predicted most subjects' HLA-A and HLA-B alleles. Clonal expansion, a later analysis showed, was greater in HLA-associated TCR beta chains than in equally common others. Rare sequences made up most TCRs, while some public TCRs were found in many donors. There were some V segments, including TRBV6-2 and TRBV6-3, excluded as indistinguishable.

The PCR made use of 60 Vbeta and 13 Jbeta primers. Sequencing was performed with immunoSEQ multiplex PCR; in TCRdb, only in-frame clones are kept and a portion is missing. The profile covers tens of thousands of clones, with approximately 80% appearing a single time and just under 3% taken by the ten largest. As for this clone: Its antigen is as yet unknown.

V lost 0 bases and J 3 bases, leaving 14 bases between the germline ends. In germline, CDR1 is SGHDN, CDR2 FVKESK. CDR3 length equals 16 residues. Material: PBMCs. This TCR derives from a woman in her 30s in good health and CMV-seronegative. The chain is built from TRBV14 and TRBJ1-1; TRBD1 is a possible D gene (6 bases). The CDR3 is CASSQDARGGDTEAFF. The CDR3 bases are TGTGCCAGCAGCCAAGATGCTAGAGGGGGAGACACTGAAGCTTTCTTT.